Below, 27 T cell receptor beta chains from the same sample are listed, as sequenced in a study of cytomegalovirus exposure and HLA in healthy donors. Profiling relied on immunoSEQ multiplex PCR, and the TCRdb table lists in-frame clones only, not all of them. This table holds 55,000 to 75,000 clones, about 94% found once. Specimen: PBMCs. These receptors came from a man between 18 and 35 years old in good health and CMV-seropositive.

This chain links TRBV6-1 with TRBJ2-5; TRBD2 might be the D (5 bases). This CDR3 is 15 amino acids long. V shed 4 bases and J shed 1 base, with 13 bases lying between them. Germline CDR1 and CDR2: MNHNS and SASEGT. CDR3 in amino acids: CASSGFSGGQETQYF. CDR3 bases: TGTGCCAGCAGTGGTTTTTCAGGAGGCCAAGAGACCCAGTACTTC.

This rearrangement joins TRBV6-1 to TRBJ1-5; 7 bases match TRBD1. The CDR3 runs 14 residues. Germline CDR1 is MNHNS and CDR2 is SASEGT. V lost 4 bases, J lost 4 bases, and 4 bases stayed unmatched. CDR3 DNA: TGTGCCAGCAGTGGTGGACAGGAGAATCAGCCCCAGCATTTT. Translated: CASSGGQENQPQHF.

The chain combines TRBV6-4 with TRBJ2-3, with 13 positions matching TRBD2. CDR3 size: 15 residues. The V gene's germline CDR1 is MRHNA and CDR2 SNTAGT. J was trimmed by 6 bases and V by 3 bases; bases with no gene match: 3. CDR3 protein: CASSETSGGSDTQYF. DNA of the CDR3: TGTGCCAGCAGTGAGACTAGCGGGGGGTCGGATACGCAGTATTTT.

CDR3 amino acids: CSVAPGGQQFF. CDR3 nucleotides: TGCAGCGTGGCCCCGGGGGGGCAGCAGTTCTTC. The gene calls are TRBV29-1 and TRBJ2-1; 8 bases match TRBD2. The J segment lost 11 bases and the V segment lost 6 bases, leaving 6 bases of the junction unmatched. The CDR3 consists of 11 residues. CDR1 and CDR2 (germline): SQVTM, ANQGSEA.

V gene TRBV27 combines with J gene TRBJ2-7; 7 nucleotides align to TRBD1. The V and J ends lost 3 bases and 6 bases, in that order; junction bases with no gene match: 2. The CDR3 loop spans 12 amino acids. Germline CDR1 and CDR2: MNHEY and SMNVEV (reference sequence). CDR3 sequence reads: CASSFSGGEQYF. DNA for the CDR3: TGTGCCAGCAGTTTCTCAGGGGGCGAGCAGTACTTC.

Worth noting for this clone: Relative to the germline gene, one junction end is altered; a read error may explain this. The chain has TRBV5-6 and TRBJ1-2, with no clear D. CDR1 is SGHDT and CDR2 is YYEEEE in the germline V gene. The CDR3 runs 13 residues. The CDR3 sequence: CASSLGLEGGSSF. The CDR3 DNA reads TGTGCCAGCAGCTTAGGTTTGGAAGGCGGTTCGTCCTTC.

The V gene is TRBV6-6, the J gene TRBJ2-5; tentatively, D is TRBD2 (6 bases). The CDR3 consists of 15 residues. Germline CDR1 MNHNY, CDR2 SVGAGI (reference sequence). Trimming shortened V by 2 bases and J by 2 bases, and 12 bases separated the two germline ends. DNA for the CDR3: TGTGCCAGCAGTTACCAAACAGGACTACAAGAGACCCAGTACTTC. Its protein is CASSYQTGLQETQYF.

This chain connects TRBV5-6 to TRBJ2-2; 8 positions match TRBD1. The trim removed 0 bases at V and 0 bases at J, leaving 10 bases unmatched. The CDR3 covers 19 residues. Germline assignment: CDR1 SGHDT and CDR2 YYEEEE. The CDR3 DNA reads TGTGCCAGCAGCTTGGCCAATTTAGGGACAGGTGCGAACACCGGGGAGCTGTTTTTT. It translates to CASSLANLGTGANTGELFF.

The chain has TRBV29-1 and TRBJ2-3; D gene ambiguous. Per germline, CDR1 SQVTM and CDR2 ANQGSEA. This CDR3 has 13 amino acids. Trimming took off 7 bases at V and 5 bases at J, with 16 bases between the two ends. CDR3: CSAASLLVDTQYF. The CDR3 nucleotides are TGCAGCGCCGCGTCATTGTTGGTAGATACGCAGTATTTT.

The V call is TRBV25-1, the J call TRBJ2-1; a possible D gene is TRBD1 (5 bases). Germline CDR1 MGHDK, CDR2 SYGVNS. This CDR3 is 14 amino acids long. Trimming left V 3 bases short and J 4 bases short, with 10 bases between. In DNA form, the CDR3 reads TGTGCCAGCAGTGATAGACAGATATACAATGAGCAGTTCTTC. Encoded protein: CASSDRQIYNEQFF.

The chain is built from TRBV27 and TRBJ2-3, with D possibly matching TRBD2 (6 bases). The CDR3 has 19 amino acids. CDR1 MNHEY and CDR2 SMNVEV come from the germline V gene (reference sequence). Trimming removed 7 bases from V and 2 bases from J, with 28 bases in between. The CDR3 is CASTLTSRGVTRSTDTQYF. In DNA, the CDR3 is TGTGCCAGCACCCTAACTAGCCGTGGGGTAACTCGGTCCACAGATACGCAGTATTTT.

The chain uses TRBV5-1 and TRBJ2-1, with TRBD1 identical over 9 bases. CDR3 size: 16 residues. Unmatched junction bases numbered 5, after V lost 0 bases and J lost 4 bases. The germline CDR1 and CDR2 sequences are SGHRS and YFSETQ. CDR3 coding DNA: TGCGCCAGCAGCTTGGCCGGGACAGGGACGTACAATGAGCAGTTCTTC. It is translated as CASSLAGTGTYNEQFF.

The V gene is TRBV29-1, the J gene TRBJ1-5; 8 nucleotides agree with TRBD1. V lost 6 bases to trimming and J lost 0 bases; unmatched junction nucleotides: 1. Germline V CDR1 and CDR2: SQVTM, ANQGSEA. There are 13 residues in the CDR3. CDR3 residues: CSVGTGSNQPQHF. CDR3 nucleotide sequence: TGCAGCGTGGGGACAGGTAGCAATCAGCCCCAGCATTTT.

J is TRBJ1-5 and V is TRBV7-9; D is undetermined. The CDR3 length is 14 residues. The germline V gene has CDR1 SEHNR and CDR2 FQNEAQ (reference sequence). V lost 5 bases and J lost 1, with 9 bases in between. CDR3 nucleotide sequence: TGTGCCAGCAGCCCGTTTCCCAGCAATCAGCCCCAGCATTTT. Translated, it gives CASSPFPSNQPQHF.

The chain joins TRBV28 to TRBJ1-3, with TRBD1 as a possible D gene (6 bases). This CDR3 has 18 residues. Germline CDR1 and CDR2: MDHEN and SYDVKM. With 3 bases removed from V and 0 bases from J, the gap between germline ends came to 18 bases. The DNA for the CDR3 is TGTGCCAGCAGTTTTACTCTTGTGGACAGCACCTCTGGAAACACCATATATTTT. This encodes CASSFTLVDSTSGNTIYF.

In this sample, this clone turned up once. This chain links TRBV9 with TRBJ2-7, with D possibly being TRBD2 (5 bases). CDR3 size: 13 residues. The V gene lost 3 bases and the J gene lost 6 bases, with 13 bases spanning the gap. The germline V gene has CDR1 SGDLS and CDR2 YYNGEE. The CDR3 loop reads CASSEGPSGEQYF. As DNA, the CDR3 is TGTGCCAGCAGCGAGGGTCCGAGCGGCGAGCAGTACTTC.

The genes are TRBV7-9 and TRBJ1-3; no firm D call. CDR1 and CDR2 (germline): SEHNR, FQNEAQ (reference sequence). The V gene lost 1 base and the J gene lost 0 bases, with 10 bases spanning the gap. The CDR3 length is 16 residues. The CDR3 DNA sequence: TGTGCCAGCAGCTTAGAACAGATATTCTCTGGAAACACCATATATTTT. Protein product: CASSLEQIFSGNTIYF.

The rearrangement joins TRBV27 to TRBJ2-3; 10 bases align to TRBD2. Germline CDR1 is MNHEY and CDR2 is SMNVEV (reference sequence). Trimming cost V 6 bases and J 4 bases; bases outside gene matches: 4. The CDR3 covers 14 residues. The CDR3: CASSPGTSADTQYF. CDR3 nucleotide sequence: TGTGCCAGCAGCCCGGGGACTAGCGCAGATACGCAGTATTTT.

The V and J genes are TRBV28 and TRBJ1-3; D ambiguous. CDR3 length: 15 residues. V lost 5 bases to trimming and J lost 0 bases, with 11 bases between them. Germline V gives CDR1 MDHEN, CDR2 SYDVKM. The DNA of the CDR3 is TGTGCCAGCAGTCCGCGACTGTTCTCTGGAAACACCATATATTTT. This gives the protein CASSPRLFSGNTIYF.

The chain employs TRBV7-2 and TRBJ2-5; 11 bases fit TRBD2. In germline, CDR1 is SGHTA, CDR2 FQGNSA. V lost 6 bases, J lost 9 bases, and 9 bases stayed unmatched. This CDR3 is built from 14 residues. CDR3 sequence reads: CASRATSGGGAQYF. The CDR3 region has the DNA TGTGCCAGCAGGGCTACTAGCGGGGGTGGCGCCCAGTACTTC.

The sample holds one count of this clone. In DNA, the CDR3 is TGTGCCAGCTCACCACCACCGGGGGACGCCGGGGAGCTGTTTTTT. Encoded protein: CASSPPPGDAGELFF. J is TRBJ2-2 and V is TRBV18; maybe TRBD2 (6 bases). CDR1 is KGHSH and CDR2 is LQKENI in the germline V gene. Trimming removed 0 bases from V and 6 bases from J, with 11 bases in between. This CDR3 has 15 residues.

This chain joins TRBV14 and TRBJ2-1, with TRBD1 as a possible D gene (6 bases). The CDR3 is made up of 13 amino acids. Germline V gene data show CDR1 as SGHDN and CDR2 as FVKESK. Trimming took off 4 bases at V and 3 bases at J, with 7 bases between the two ends. The chain's CDR3 is CASSRGGYNEQFF. For the CDR3, the DNA is TGTGCCAGCAGCCGAGGGGGCTACAATGAGCAGTTCTTC.

This clone rates as medium-sized. The chain is built from TRBV6-1 and TRBJ1-4; 8 bases match TRBD1. There are 16 residues in the CDR3. V was pared by 1 base and J by 7 bases, with 8 bases of the junction left unmatched. Germline V gives CDR1 MNHNS, CDR2 SASEGT. The chain's CDR3 is CASSEGRGTGREKLFF. DNA for the CDR3: TGTGCCAGCAGTGAAGGACGGGGGACAGGCCGTGAAAAACTGTTTTTT.

The CDR3 spells CASSYLRTGSNTEAFF. DNA for the CDR3: TGTGCCAGCAGTTACTTGAGAACCGGGTCGAACACTGAAGCTTTCTTT. This chain links TRBV6-6 with TRBJ1-1; no clear D. The V gene lost 1 base and the J gene lost 1 base, with 13 bases spanning the gap. Germline V gene lookup returns CDR1 MNHNY and CDR2 SVGAGI (reference sequence). The CDR3 runs 16 residues.

V is TRBV5-1 and J is TRBJ2-3, with D maybe TRBD2 (6 bases). The CDR3 extends over 16 amino acids. V was clipped by 4 bases and J by 5 bases, with 20 bases between them. CDR1 SGHRS and CDR2 YFSETQ come from the germline V gene. The CDR3, as DNA: TGCGCCAGCAGCAAAGGGACTCCCCCGGGGGAAGATACGCAGTATTTT. Amino acids: CASSKGTPPGEDTQYF.

Remarks on this clone: This same CDR3 is encoded by further DNA sequences in the sample. The V call is TRBV5-1, the J call TRBJ2-3, with 7 bases aligning to TRBD2. Germline assignment: CDR1 SGHRS and CDR2 YFSETQ. The CDR3 totals 14 residues. V gave up 1 base and J gave up 4 bases; unmatched junction bases: 3. Written as DNA, the CDR3 is TGCGCCAGCAGCTTGACCGCGGGAGCAGATACGCAGTATTTT. It specifies CASSLTAGADTQYF.

V gene TRBV6-1 combines with J gene TRBJ2-7, with 8 bases that match TRBD1. The CDR3 spans 15 residues. V shed 6 bases and J 1 base; nucleotides not matched to a gene: 8. Germline values: CDR1 MNHNS, CDR2 SASEGT. The CDR3 DNA reads as TGTGCCAGCAGCCGGGACAGGCCTTATTCCTACGAGCAGTACTTC. Protein: CASSRDRPYSYEQYF.